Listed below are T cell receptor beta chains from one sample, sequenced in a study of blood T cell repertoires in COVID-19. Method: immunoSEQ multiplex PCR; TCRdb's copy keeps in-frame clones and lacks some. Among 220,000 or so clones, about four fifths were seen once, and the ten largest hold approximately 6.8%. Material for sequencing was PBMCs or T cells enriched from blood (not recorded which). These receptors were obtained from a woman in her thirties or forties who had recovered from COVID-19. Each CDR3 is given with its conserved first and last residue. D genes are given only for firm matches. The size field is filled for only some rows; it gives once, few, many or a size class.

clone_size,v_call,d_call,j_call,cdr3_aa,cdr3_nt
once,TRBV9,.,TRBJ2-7,CASSATSGTITSYEQYF,TGTGCCAGCAGCGCCACTAGTGGAACCATAACCTCCTACGAGCAGTACTTC
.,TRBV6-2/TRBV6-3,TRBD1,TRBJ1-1,CASSNPGQANTEAFF,TGTGCCAGCAGTAATCCGGGACAGGCGAACACTGAAGCTTTCTTT
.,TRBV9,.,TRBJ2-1,CASSVTSSYNEQFF,TGTGCCAGCAGCGTAACCAGCTCCTACAATGAGCAGTTCTTC
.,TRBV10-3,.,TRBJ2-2,CAISATGELFF,TGTGCCATCAGTGCGACCGGGGAGCTGTTTTTT
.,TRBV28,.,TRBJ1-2,CATAQGPNYGYTF,TGTGCCACGGCCCAGGGGCCAAACTATGGCTACACCTTC
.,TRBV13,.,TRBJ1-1,CASSLYYNGAEAFF,TGTGCCAGCAGCCTGTACTATAACGGGGCTGAAGCTTTCTTT
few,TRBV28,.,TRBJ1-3,CASSLPNRSGNTIYF,TGTGCCAGCAGTTTACCCAACAGGTCTGGAAACACCATATATTTT
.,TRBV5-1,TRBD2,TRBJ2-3,CASSLGHQREGLRDTQYF,TGCGCCAGCAGCTTGGGTCACCAGCGGGAGGGATTACGAGATACGCAGTATTTT
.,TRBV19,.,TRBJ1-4,CASSGGAVGTNEKLFF,TGTGCCAGTAGCGGCGGGGCCGTGGGAACTAATGAAAAACTGTTTTTT
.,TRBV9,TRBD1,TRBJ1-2,CASSVAVQDDRGPGYTF,TGTGCCAGCAGCGTAGCGGTACAAGATGACAGGGGGCCTGGCTACACCTTC
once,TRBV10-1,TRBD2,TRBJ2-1,CASSEGGLARNEQFF,TGCGCCAGCAGTGAAGGGGGACTAGCGAGGAATGAGCAGTTCTTC
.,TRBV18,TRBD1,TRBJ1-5,CASSPGQGTSSNQPQHF,TGTGCCAGCTCACCGGGACAGGGGACGTCTAGCAATCAGCCCCAGCATTTT
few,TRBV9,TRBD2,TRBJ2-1,CASSGLAGTPSSYNEQFF,TGTGCCAGCAGCGGGCTAGCGGGGACCCCGAGCTCCTACAATGAGCAGTTCTTC
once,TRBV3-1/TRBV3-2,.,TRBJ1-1,CASSQGPGVTEAFF,TGTGCCAGCAGCCAAGGCCCAGGGGTCACTGAAGCTTTCTTT
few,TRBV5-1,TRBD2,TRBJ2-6,CASSFPGTSGAGAGANVLTF,TGCGCCAGCAGCTTTCCCGGAACCTCCGGGGCGGGAGCTGGGGCCAACGTCCTGACTTTC
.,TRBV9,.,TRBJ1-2,CASSAPRLDRHNYGYTF,TGTGCCAGCAGCGCCCCGAGGTTGGACAGACATAACTATGGCTACACCTTC
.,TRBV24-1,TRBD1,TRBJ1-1,CATSDAGQGISEAFF,TGTGCCACCAGTGACGCTGGACAGGGGATCTCTGAAGCTTTCTTT
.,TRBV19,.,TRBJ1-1,CASSRAGTMNTEAFF,TGTGCCAGTAGCCGAGCCGGGACAATGAACACTGAAGCTTTCTTT
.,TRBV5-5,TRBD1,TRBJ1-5,CASSLVIGGTQPQHF,TGTGCCAGCAGCTTGGTTATAGGGGGCACCCAGCCCCAGCATTTT
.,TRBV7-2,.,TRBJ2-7,CASSLGAATREQYF,TGTGCCAGCAGCTTAGGAGCAGCTACTAGGGAGCAGTACTTC
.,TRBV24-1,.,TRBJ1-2,CATSGRTDYGYTF,TGTGCCACCAGTGGAAGGACAGACTATGGCTACACCTTC
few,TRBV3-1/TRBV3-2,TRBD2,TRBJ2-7,CASSRLTSGHEQYF,TGTGCCAGCAGCCGCCTGACTAGCGGGCACGAGCAGTACTTC
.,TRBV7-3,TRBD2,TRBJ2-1,CASSPRLAGSNEQFF,TGTGCCAGCAGCCCCCGACTAGCGGGTAGCAATGAGCAGTTCTTC
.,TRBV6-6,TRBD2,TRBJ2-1,CASSPAGGSGGEQFF,TGTGCCAGCAGTCCAGCGGGAGGTTCAGGAGGTGAGCAGTTCTTC
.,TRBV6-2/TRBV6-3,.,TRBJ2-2,CASSRQNTGELFF,TGTGCCAGCAGTCGACAGAACACCGGGGAGCTGTTTTTT
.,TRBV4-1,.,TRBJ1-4,CASSHPLMGRREKLFF,TGCGCCAGCAGCCACCCCTTGATGGGGCGTCGGGAAAAACTGTTTTTT
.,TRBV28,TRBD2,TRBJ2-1,CASSALGLAGGPMGYNEQFF,TGTGCCAGCAGTGCTCTCGGACTAGCGGGAGGGCCAATGGGGTACAATGAGCAGTTCTTC
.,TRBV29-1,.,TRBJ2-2,CSVLLTGTGELFF,TGCAGCGTCCTCTTGACTGGCACCGGGGAGCTGTTTTTT
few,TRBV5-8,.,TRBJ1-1,CATELIFREAFF,TGTGCCACCGAACTTATCTTCAGGGAAGCTTTCTTT
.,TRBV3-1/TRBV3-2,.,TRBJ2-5,CASSGGNQETQYF,TGTGCCAGCAGCGGGGGGAACCAAGAGACCCAGTACTTC
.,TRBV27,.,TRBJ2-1,CASGLGRANEQFF,TGTGCCAGCGGCCTGGGCAGGGCCAATGAGCAGTTCTTC
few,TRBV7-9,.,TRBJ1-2,CASSSPRGGAFGYTF,TGTGCCAGCAGCTCGCCTCGGGGGGGCGCTTTTGGCTACACCTTC
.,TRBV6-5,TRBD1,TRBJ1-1,CASSLSGGRTEAFF,TGTGCCAGCAGCCTTTCAGGGGGCCGGACTGAAGCTTTCTTT
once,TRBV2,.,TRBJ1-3,CASSPAAGGNTIYF,TGTGCCAGCAGCCCTGCGGCAGGGGGAAACACCATATATTTT
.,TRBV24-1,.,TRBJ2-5,CATMDQGRETQYF,TGTGCCACCATGGACCAGGGTCGGGAGACCCAGTACTTC
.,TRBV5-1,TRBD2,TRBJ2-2,CASRALAGTTGELFF,TGCGCCAGCCGCGCCTTAGCGGGGACCACCGGGGAGCTGTTTTTT
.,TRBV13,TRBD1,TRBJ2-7,CASSVAGTGGQYEQYF,TGTGCCAGCAGCGTGGCCGGGACAGGGGGTCAATACGAGCAGTACTTC
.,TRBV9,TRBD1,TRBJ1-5,CASSAGTESNQPQHF,TGTGCCAGCAGCGCCGGGACAGAGAGCAATCAGCCCCAGCATTTT
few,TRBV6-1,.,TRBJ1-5,CASSEGRNQPQHF,TGTGCCAGCAGTGAAGGCAGAAATCAGCCCCAGCATTTT
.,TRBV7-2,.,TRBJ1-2,CASSFRRGVYGYTF,TGTGCCAGCAGCTTCAGACGGGGAGTCTATGGCTACACCTTC
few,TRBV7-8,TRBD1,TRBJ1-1,CASSSRPGQGIPMNTEAFF,TGTGCCAGCAGCTCACGGCCGGGACAGGGTATTCCCATGAACACTGAAGCTTTCTTT
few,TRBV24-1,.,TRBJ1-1,CATSPSGVMNTEAFF,TGTGCCACCAGTCCCTCAGGGGTCATGAACACTGAAGCTTTCTTT
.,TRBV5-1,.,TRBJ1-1,CASTPAGGMDTEAFF,TGCGCCAGCACCCCGGCGGGTGGGATGGACACTGAAGCTTTCTTT
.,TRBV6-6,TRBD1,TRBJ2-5,CASKTGTGGVETQYF,TGTGCCAGCAAGACCGGGACAGGGGGCGTGGAGACCCAGTACTTC
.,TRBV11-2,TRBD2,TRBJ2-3,CASSQSGAPDTQYF,TGTGCCAGCAGCCAAAGCGGGGCCCCGGATACGCAGTATTTT
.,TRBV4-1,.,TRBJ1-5,CASSQGLDYSNQPQHF,TGCGCCAGCAGCCAAGGACTTGACTATAGCAATCAGCCCCAGCATTTT
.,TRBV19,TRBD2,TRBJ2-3,CASSIVSGRLDTQYF,TGTGCCAGTAGTATCGTTAGCGGGAGACTAGATACGCAGTATTTT
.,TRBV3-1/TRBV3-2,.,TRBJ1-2,CASSQDPTGSPLIYGYTF,TGTGCCAGCAGCCAAGATCCCACAGGTAGTCCTCTTATCTATGGCTACACCTTC
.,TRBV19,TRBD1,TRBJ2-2,CASGQGPNTGELFF,TGTGCCAGCGGACAGGGGCCGAACACCGGGGAGCTGTTTTTT
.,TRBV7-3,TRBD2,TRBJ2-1,CASSFEGLAGKNEQFF,TGTGCCAGCAGCTTCGAAGGACTAGCGGGAAAGAATGAGCAGTTCTTC
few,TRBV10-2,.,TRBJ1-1,CASSVRDAGAEAFF,TGCGCCAGCAGTGTAAGGGATGCGGGGGCTGAAGCTTTCTTT
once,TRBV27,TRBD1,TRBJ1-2,CASRTGEGYTF,TGTGCCAGCAGGACAGGGGAAGGCTACACCTTC
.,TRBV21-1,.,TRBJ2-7,CASSKPGQLFYEQYF,TGTGCCAGCAGCAAACCGGGACAGTTATTCTACGAGCAGTACTTC
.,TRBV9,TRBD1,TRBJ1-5,CASSATGGSNQPQHF,TGTGCCAGCAGCGCGACAGGGGGTAGCAATCAGCCCCAGCATTTT
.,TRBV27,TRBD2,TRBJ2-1,CASSTALASGRGEQFF,TGTGCCAGCAGTACCGCCCTGGCTAGCGGGAGAGGTGAGCAGTTCTTC
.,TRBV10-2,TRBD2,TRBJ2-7,CASRLGLVHEQYF,TGCGCCAGCAGATTGGGACTAGTCCACGAGCAGTACTTC
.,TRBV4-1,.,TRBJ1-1,CASSQERLDKVQGEVGTEAFF,TGCGCCAGCAGCCAAGAGAGGCTAGACAAAGTACAGGGAGAGGTAGGCACTGAAGCTTTCTTT
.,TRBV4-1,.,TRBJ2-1,CASSQALASYNEQFF,TGCGCCAGCAGCCAAGCTCTAGCGAGCTACAATGAGCAGTTCTTC
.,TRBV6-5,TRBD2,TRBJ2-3,CASRLAGFSTDTQYF,TGTGCCAGTCGACTAGCGGGTTTTAGCACAGATACGCAGTATTTT